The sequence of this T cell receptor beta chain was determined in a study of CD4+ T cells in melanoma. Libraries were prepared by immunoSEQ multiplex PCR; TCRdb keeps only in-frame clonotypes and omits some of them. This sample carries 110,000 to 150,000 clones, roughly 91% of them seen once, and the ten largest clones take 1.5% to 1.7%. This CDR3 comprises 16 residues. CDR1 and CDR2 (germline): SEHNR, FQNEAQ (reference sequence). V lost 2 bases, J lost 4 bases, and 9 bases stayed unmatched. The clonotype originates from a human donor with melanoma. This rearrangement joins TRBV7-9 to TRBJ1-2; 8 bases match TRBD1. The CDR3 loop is CASSLRSSGGSYGYTF. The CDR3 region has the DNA TGTGCCAGCAGCTTAAGATCATCAGGGGGCAGCTATGGCTACACCTTC.